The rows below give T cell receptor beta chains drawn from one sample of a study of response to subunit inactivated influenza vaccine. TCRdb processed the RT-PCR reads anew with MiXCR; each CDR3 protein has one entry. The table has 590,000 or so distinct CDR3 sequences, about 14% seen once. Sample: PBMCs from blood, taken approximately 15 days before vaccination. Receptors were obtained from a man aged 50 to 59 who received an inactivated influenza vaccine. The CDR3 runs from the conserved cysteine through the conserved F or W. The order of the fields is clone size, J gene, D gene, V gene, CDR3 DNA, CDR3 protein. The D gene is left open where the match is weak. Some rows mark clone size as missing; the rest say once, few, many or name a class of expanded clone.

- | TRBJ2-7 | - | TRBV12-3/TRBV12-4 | TGTGCCAGCAGTTCGACCAAAAAACTCTCCTACGAGCAGTACTTC | CASSSTKKLSYEQYF
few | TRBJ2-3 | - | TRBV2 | TGTGCCAGCAGTGAAACTTGGGGGTACTCACTCGATACGCAGTATTTT | CASSETWGYSLDTQYF
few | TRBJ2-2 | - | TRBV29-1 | TGCAGCGTTCGGCAGACGGGATACGGGGAGCTGTTTTTT | CSVRQTGYGELFF
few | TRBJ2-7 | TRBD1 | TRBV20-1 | TGCAGTGTCCCAACGACAGGGTCCTACGAGCAGTACTTC | CSVPTTGSYEQYF
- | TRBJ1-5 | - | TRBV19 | TGTGCCAGTAAAGGGGGGCGCTTCGGCAATCAGCCCCAGCATTTT | CASKGGRFGNQPQHF
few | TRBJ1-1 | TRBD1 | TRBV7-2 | TGTGCCAGCAGCCTAAAGCCGAAGACAGGGGGCATCTTTGGAGCTTTCTTT | CASSLKPKTGGIFGAFF
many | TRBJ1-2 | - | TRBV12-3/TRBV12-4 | TGTGCCAGCAGCCCCGACACCCGGTATGGCTACACCTTC | CASSPDTRYGYTF
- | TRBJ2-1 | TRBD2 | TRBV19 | TGTGCCAGTAGTCCGGGAGGGCGGTCTCTGTTGAATGAGCAGTTCTTC | CASSPGGRSLLNEQFF
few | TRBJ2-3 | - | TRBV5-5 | TGTGCCAGCAGCTTGGCCTCATATTACACAGATACGCAGTATTTT | CASSLASYYTDTQYF
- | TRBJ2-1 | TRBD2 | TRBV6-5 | TGTGCCAGCAGTTACTCGAGCCGGACTAGCTTCTACAATGAGCAGTTCTTC | CASSYSSRTSFYNEQFF
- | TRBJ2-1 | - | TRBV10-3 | TGTGCCATCAGTGAAGGGGGGCTTAACAATGAGCAGTTCTTC | CAISEGGLNNEQFF
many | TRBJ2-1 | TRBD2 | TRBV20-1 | TGCAGTGCTAAGCGTAGAAGCGGGGGGGCCGGTGAGCAGTTCTTC | CSAKRRSGGAGEQFF
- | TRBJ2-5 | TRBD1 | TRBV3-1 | TGTGCCAGCAGCCAAGAAGGGACAGGGGAGACCCAGTACTTC | CASSQEGTGETQYF
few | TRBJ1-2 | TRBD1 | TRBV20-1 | TGCAGTGCTAGCGTGGGACAGGGCTATGGCTACACCTTC | CSASVGQGYGYTF
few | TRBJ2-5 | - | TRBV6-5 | TGTGCCAGCAGTTCCGGTGGGGGATTCCAAGAGACCCAGTACTTC | CASSSGGGFQETQYF
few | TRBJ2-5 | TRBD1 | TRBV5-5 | TGTGCCAGCAGCTGGACAGGAAAAGAGACCCAGTACTTC | CASSWTGKETQYF
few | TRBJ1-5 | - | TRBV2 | TGTGCCAGCCTCCAGGACAACAATCAGCCCCAGCATTTT | CASLQDNNQPQHF
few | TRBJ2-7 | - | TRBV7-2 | TGTGCCAGCAGCCAAGACAGGAACTACGAGCAGTACTTC | CASSQDRNYEQYF
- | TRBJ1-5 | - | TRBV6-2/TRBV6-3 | TGTGCCAGCAGGGAAAGCAATCAGCCCCAGCATTTT | CASRESNQPQHF
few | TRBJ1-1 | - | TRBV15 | TGTGCCACCAGCAGAGTTTCAGGGGCGGCAAGGACTGAAGCTTTCTTT | CATSRVSGAARTEAFF
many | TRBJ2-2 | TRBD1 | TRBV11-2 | TGTGCCAGCAGCACGACAGGGGGGTTGAACACCGGGGAGCTGTTTTTT | CASSTTGGLNTGELFF
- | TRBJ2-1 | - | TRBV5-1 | TGCGCCAGCAGCTTGGTCCAGGGAGTATACAATGAGCAGTTCTTC | CASSLVQGVYNEQFF